This T cell receptor (beta chain) was recovered during a study of cytomegalovirus exposure and HLA in healthy donors. The CDR3 has 15 amino acids. Germline CDR1 SGHRS, CDR2 YFSETQ. Trimming took 1 base from V and 4 from J, leaving 14 bases between them. Amplification used 60 Vbeta primers and 13 Jbeta primers. This table comes from immunoSEQ multiplex PCR, and its TCRdb copy is limited to in-frame clones, with some not included. The data include approximately 68,000 clones; the top ten clones carry 7.5%. This rearrangement joins TRBV5-1 to TRBJ2-5, with a weak D call TRBD2 (5 bases). Sequencing input: PBMCs. This TCR derives from a female donor in good health and CMV-seropositive. CDR3 nucleotides: TGCGCCAGCAGCTTGTCCGGACTGACCGCAGAGACCCAGTACTTC. Translation gives CASSLSGLTAETQYF.